These 10 T cell receptor beta chains were sequenced from one sample in a study of T cell responses to AZD1222 COVID-19 vaccine. Data came from immunoSEQ multiplex PCR; TCRdb stores just in-frame clones and leaves some out. The sample has roughly 120,000 clones; about 85% are singletons. Sequencing used peripheral blood, obtained on day 0 of AZD1222 vaccination. These receptors came from an adult in good health.

The chain carries TRBV5-6 and TRBJ2-2; D unclear. The V gene lost 6 bases and the J gene lost 7 bases, with 13 bases spanning the gap. The CDR3 length is 13 residues. Germline V gene lookup returns CDR1 SGHDT and CDR2 YYEEEE. The DNA of the CDR3 is TGTGCCAGCATCAAAGAAGGCGGCGGGGAGCTGTTTTTT. Its translation is CASIKEGGGELFF.

The CDR3 reads CASSQKEGTSGSPGETQYF. CDR3 DNA: TGCGCCAGCAGCCAAAAAGAGGGCACTAGCGGGTCCCCGGGGGAGACCCAGTACTTC. This chain links TRBV4-1 with TRBJ2-5; 9 nucleotides match TRBD2. V lost 2 bases to trimming and J lost 5 bases; unmatched junction nucleotides: 18. Germline V lookup: CDR1 MGHRA, CDR2 YSYEKL. CDR3 length: 19 residues.

The rearrangement joins TRBV4-2 to TRBJ2-5; the match to TRBD2 covers 7 bases. The V gene end was trimmed by 1 base and the J gene end by 2 bases; junction bases not matched to a gene: 4. Germline V lookup: CDR1 LGHNA, CDR2 YNFKEQ. The length of the CDR3 is 15 residues. For the CDR3, the DNA is TGTGCCAGCAGCCAAGGGTTGGGGGGGCAAGAGACCCAGTACTTC. This encodes CASSQGLGGQETQYF.

This chain joins TRBV28 and TRBJ2-1; TRBD2 is a possible D gene (6 bases). This CDR3 is 17 amino acids long. Germline V gene sequence: CDR1 MDHEN, CDR2 SYDVKM. V lost 5 bases and J 6 bases, leaving 23 bases between the germline ends. The CDR3 DNA reads TGTGCCAGCAGTAACCCCGGGAGCCCAAACCTCCGCAATGAGCAGTTCTTC. This codes for CASSNPGSPNLRNEQFF.

J is TRBJ2-3 and V is TRBV10-3, with 12 bases identical to TRBD2. The J segment lost 1 base and the V segment lost 1 base, leaving 6 bases of the junction unmatched. CDR1 is ENHRY, CDR2 SYGVKD, per germline. This CDR3 spans 18 amino acids. The DNA for the CDR3 is TGTGCCATCAGTGAGTTCGCTAGCGGGGGGGGCGGCACAGATACGCAGTATTTT. Residues: CAISEFASGGGGTDTQYF.

The CDR3 sequence: CASSQFGDRGRNTIYF. The CDR3 DNA reads TGCGCCAGCAGCCAATTCGGGGACAGGGGCCGAAACACCATATATTTT. The J gene is TRBJ1-3, the V gene TRBV4-1; 10 nucleotides line up with TRBD1. This CDR3 is 16 amino acids long. V gave up 2 bases and J gave up 5 bases; unmatched junction bases: 6. Germline V gives CDR1 MGHRA, CDR2 YSYEKL.

This clone has a handful of counts. The V gene is TRBV6-5, the J gene TRBJ1-5; a weak D match, TRBD1 (6 bases). V shed 6 bases and J shed 3 bases, with 15 bases lying between them. The CDR3 runs to 15 residues. Germline V gene lookup returns CDR1 MNHEY and CDR2 SVGAGI. The CDR3 sequence: CASRSGTRVNQPQHF. In nucleotides, the CDR3 is TGTGCCAGCAGGTCCGGGACAAGGGTCAATCAGCCCCAGCATTTT.

The chain joins TRBV10-1 to TRBJ2-7, with 8 bases lining up with TRBD2. With V trimmed by 0 bases and J by 7 bases, 8 bases remained unmatched. CDR3 length equals 15 residues. Per the germline V gene, CDR1 is WNHNN and CDR2 is SYGVQD (reference sequence). The CDR3 DNA reads as TGCGCCAGCAGTGAGTCTGGGACTAGACCGGGGGAGCAGTACTTC. Its translation: CASSESGTRPGEQYF.

The chain joins TRBV6-5 to TRBJ1-2; D might be TRBD1 (5 bases). The V gene lost 6 bases and the J gene lost 7 bases, with 15 bases spanning the gap. The germline V gene encodes CDR1 MNHEY and CDR2 SVGAGI. This CDR3 spans 13 amino acids. The DNA for the CDR3 is TGTGCCAGCAGGAGGGGACCCTGGCGTGGCTACACCTTC. As protein: CASRRGPWRGYTF.

V usage is TRBV6-4 and J usage is TRBJ2-3; unclear D gene. The V and J ends lost 3 bases and 0 bases respectively, with 7 bases between them. Per the germline V gene, CDR1 is MRHNA and CDR2 is SNTAGT. CDR3 length equals 14 residues. The CDR3 DNA reads TGTGCCAGCAGTGAAACTTCTAGCACAGATACGCAGTATTTT. This gives the protein CASSETSSTDTQYF.